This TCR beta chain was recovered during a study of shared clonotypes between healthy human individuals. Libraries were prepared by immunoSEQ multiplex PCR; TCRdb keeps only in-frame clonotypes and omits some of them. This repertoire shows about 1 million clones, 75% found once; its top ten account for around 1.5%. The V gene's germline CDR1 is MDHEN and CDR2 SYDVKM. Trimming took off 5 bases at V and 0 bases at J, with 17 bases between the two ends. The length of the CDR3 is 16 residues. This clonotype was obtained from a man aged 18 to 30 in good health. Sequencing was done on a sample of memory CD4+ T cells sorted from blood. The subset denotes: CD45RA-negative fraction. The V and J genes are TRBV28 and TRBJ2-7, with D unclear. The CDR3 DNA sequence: TGTGCCAGCAGTCTCCCTGGGTTCCTGAGCTCCTACGAGCAGTACTTC. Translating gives CASSLPGFLSSYEQYF. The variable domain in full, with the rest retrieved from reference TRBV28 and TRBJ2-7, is DVKVTQSSRYLVKRTGEKVFLECVQDMDHENMFWYRQDPGLGLRLIYFSYDVKMKEKGDIPEGYSVSREKKERFSLILESASTNQTSMYLCASSLPGFLSSYEQYFGPGTRLTVT.